This TCR beta chain was documented in a study of T cells in tumors after PD-1 blockade. For the study at large: Excluded were patients with checkpoint blockade, immunosuppressants, or radiotherapy or other anti-cancer therapy within 4 weeks. Either cemiplimab 350 mg every 2 weeks or pembrolizumab 200 mg every 3 weeks was given. Daily vismodegib 150 mg continued in a subset of anti-PD-1-treated patients.

Findings and limits, study-wide: Blood contained approximately 40% of the tumor's TCR clonotypes.

In this sample, this clone turned up a few times. The antigen is unknown. Data came from immunoSEQ multiplex PCR; TCRdb stores just in-frame clones and leaves some out. The repertoire includes roughly 14,000 clones, more than 65% of them detected once, and around 21% sits in the top ten. V was clipped by 1 base and J by 5 bases; unmatched bases: 6. Germline values: CDR1 SGHVS, CDR2 FNYEAQ. The CDR3 has 18 amino acids. This TCR was recovered from a human donor with basal cell carcinoma. Material: PBMCs, obtained after anti-PD-1 treatment. V gene TRBV7-6 combines with J gene TRBJ2-1; 15 positions match TRBD2. CDR3 sequence reads: CASSLGTSGGALNNEQFF. The DNA of the CDR3 is TGTGCCAGCAGCTTAGGGACTAGCGGGGGGGCCCTTAACAATGAGCAGTTCTTC.